These 7 T cell receptor beta chains were sequenced from one sample in a study of cytomegalovirus exposure and HLA in healthy donors. Both 60 Vbeta primers and 13 Jbeta primers went into the PCR. Method: immunoSEQ multiplex PCR; TCRdb's copy keeps in-frame clones and lacks some. Among approximately 150,000 clones listed, roughly 76% were seen once. The sequenced sample was PBMCs. Receptors originate from a woman aged 30 to 39 in good health and CMV-seronegative.

The genes are TRBV2 and TRBJ2-5, with TRBD2 as a possible D gene (6 bases). TRBJ2-7 explains the end of the DNA better; the J call may be wrong. Germline V gene lookup returns CDR1 SNHLY and CDR2 FYNNEI. The CDR3 has 16 amino acids. The CDR3 DNA reads TGTGCCAGCAGTGGGGGCGGGACCGGCCAATTCTACGAGCAGTACTTC. Translating gives CASSGGGTGQFYEQYF.

This clone was observed once. The chain employs TRBV15 and TRBJ2-3, with 12 bases that match TRBD1. This CDR3 region has 17 residues. The junction had 9 bases not matched to a gene; V was cut back by 2 bases and J by 6 bases. In germline, CDR1 is LNHNV, CDR2 YYDKDF (reference sequence). In DNA, the CDR3 is TGTGCCACCAGCAGACGAATCGGGACAGGGGGCAGGGATACGCAGTATTTT. It encodes CATSRRIGTGGRDTQYF.

The rearrangement uses TRBV7-2 and TRBJ1-1; D remains ambiguous. CDR1 and CDR2 from the germline V gene are SGHTA and FQGNSA. The CDR3 sequence is 13 residues long. V lost 1 base, J lost 7 bases, and 10 bases lay in between. CDR3 sequence (DNA): TGTGCCAGCAGCTTAGTTCAGTCCTGTGAAGCTTTCTTT. Translating gives CASSLVQSCEAFF.

The chain combines TRBV6-1 with TRBJ1-3, with unresolved D. CDR3 length equals 14 residues. Germline V CDR1 and CDR2: MNHNS, SASEGT. The V gene lost 8 bases and the J gene lost 1 base, with 12 bases spanning the gap. The CDR3 DNA reads TGTGCCAGCTTACCTCGGTCTTCTGGAAACACCATATATTTT. Translation gives CASLPRSSGNTIYF.

The V and J genes are TRBV4-3 and TRBJ2-7; 7 bases are shared with TRBD2. Germline V CDR1 and CDR2: LGHNA, YSLEER. V trimming: 0 bases; J trimming: 3 bases; junction bases outside the gene matches: 5. This CDR3 is built from 15 residues. The CDR3 is CASSQEIGGYYEQYF. Here the CDR3 DNA reads TGCGCCAGCAGCCAAGAAATCGGGGGGTACTACGAGCAGTACTTC.

This clone has a handful of counts. The chain links TRBV5-1 to TRBJ1-4, with D unresolved. V lost 0 bases to trimming and J lost 7 bases, with 7 bases between them. CDR1 is SGHRS, CDR2 YFSETQ, per germline. The CDR3 is 13 amino acids. CDR3 nucleotide sequence: TGCGCCAGCAGCTTGGCTGGCGGTGAAAAACTGTTTTTT. It encodes CASSLAGGEKLFF.

The chain employs TRBV28 and TRBJ1-1; maybe TRBD1 (5 bases). V was clipped by 10 bases and J by 2 bases, with 11 bases between them. The CDR3 runs 12 residues. CDR1 and CDR2 (germline): MDHEN, SYDVKM. In DNA form, the CDR3 reads TGTGCCACCTCAGGGCCAAACACTGAAGCTTTCTTT. The encoded protein is CATSGPNTEAFF. Full variable domain (rest looked up from reference TRBV28 and TRBJ1-1): DVKVTQSSRYLVKRTGEKVFLECVQDMDHENMFWYRQDPGLGLRLIYFSYDVKMKEKGDIPEGYSVSREKKERFSLILESASTNQTSMYLCATSGPNTEAFFGQGTRLTVV.